The 2 T cell receptor beta chains below come from one sample, sequenced in a study of identical twins. TCRdb processed the 5' RACE reads anew with MiXCR; each CDR3 protein has one entry. The data show approximately 230,000 distinct CDR3 sequences, 6.5% seen once. The data were also submitted as part of a second study, on T cells expressing NK-cell markers.

Sequenced input: CD8+ T cells sorted from blood. The receptors stem from a woman between 18 and 29 years old in good health.

This clonotype showed up just a few times. This chain connects TRBV20-1 to TRBJ2-1; TRBD2 matches 13 bases. Germline V gene lookup returns CDR1 DFQATT and CDR2 SNEGSKA (reference sequence). After removal of 0 bases from V and 8 bases from J, the junction contained 7 bases not matched to a gene. The CDR3 consists of 16 residues. The CDR3 reads CSARDGTSGRVDEQFF. CDR3 in DNA: TGCAGTGCTAGAGATGGTACTAGCGGGAGGGTCGATGAGCAGTTCTTC.

In this sample, this clonotype turned up many times. V is TRBV4-3 and J is TRBJ1-6, with TRBD1 matching 8 bases. The CDR3 has 14 residues. Germline V gives CDR1 LGHNA, CDR2 YSLEER. Unmatched junction bases numbered 3, after V lost 1 base and J lost 10 bases. In nucleotides, the CDR3 is TGCGCCAGCAGCCAAGGGACAGGGTCCTCACCCCTCCACTTT. The encoded protein is CASSQGTGSSPLHF.